A selection of T cell receptor beta chains follows, all from one sample in a study of cytomegalovirus exposure and HLA in healthy donors. Assay used: immunoSEQ multiplex PCR; TCRdb lists only in-frame clones, some missing. Among 100,000 to 150,000 clones, over 70% were seen once, and the ten largest hold 4%. What was sequenced was PBMCs. All receptors derive from a man between 35 and 55 years old in good health and CMV-seropositive. CDR3s include the opening cysteine and the closing phenylalanine or tryptophan. D genes are given only for firm matches. Size is omitted from some rows. Given values are once, few, many or a class for expanded clones.

clone_size,v_call,d_call,j_call,cdr3_nt,cdr3_aa
.,TRBV10-3,.,TRBJ2-6,TGTGCCATCTCAGCCGGGACATCTGGGGCCAACGTCCTGACTTTC,CAISAGTSGANVLTF
.,TRBV5-6,TRBD2,TRBJ2-3,TGTGCCAGCAGCTTGGAAGGGAGGGTAGGAGATACGCAGTATTTT,CASSLEGRVGDTQYF
few,TRBV2,.,TRBJ2-7,TGTGCCAGCAGTGGGGGCGGCTCCTACGAGCAGTACTTC,CASSGGGSYEQYF
.,TRBV23-1,TRBD2,TRBJ2-7,TGCGCCAGCAGCCCTCCTCAGAAGGGGAGGGCCTGGGAGCAGTACTTC,CASSPPQKGRAWEQYF
.,TRBV25-1,.,TRBJ1-5,TGTGCCAGCAGGTTTATATTGAATCAGCCCCAGCATTTT,CASRFILNQPQHF
few,TRBV9,TRBD1,TRBJ2-1,TGTGCCAGCAGCGAGGGGGGACAGGGGGTCCATGAGCAGTTCTTC,CASSEGGQGVHEQFF
.,TRBV6-4,TRBD2,TRBJ2-3,TGTGCCAGCAGCTCTGGACTAGCGGGGGCCCACACAGATACGCAGTATTTT,CASSSGLAGAHTDTQYF
.,TRBV29-1,TRBD2,TRBJ2-2,TGCAGCGTTGAAGGGAAGGTAGCGGGAGCCACCGGGGAGCTGTTTTTT,CSVEGKVAGATGELFF
.,TRBV2,TRBD1,TRBJ1-4,TGTGCCAGCAGTCAACAGGGGAGTGAAAAACTGTTTTTT,CASSQQGSEKLFF
.,TRBV6-6,.,TRBJ2-7,TGTGCCAGCAGTAGAGGGAAGCAAAGTGGGACCTACGAGCAGTACTTC,CASSRGKQSGTYEQYF
.,TRBV29-1,TRBD2,TRBJ2-7,TGCAGCGTTGAAGGGAAGCGGGAGGGCCGGGGGCAGTACTTC,CSVEGKREGRGQYF
.,TRBV5-1,.,TRBJ2-7,TGCGCCAGCAGCTTGGGGGCCGCGAATACCTACGAGCAGTACTTC,CASSLGAANTYEQYF
.,TRBV4-1,.,TRBJ2-3,TGCGCCAGCAGCCAAGATCGCCGGGTAGATACGCAGTATTTT,CASSQDRRVDTQYF
.,TRBV10-3,.,TRBJ1-2,TGTGCCATCCCCGGGACAACCTATGGCTACACCTTC,CAIPGTTYGYTF
.,TRBV7-8,TRBD1,TRBJ1-2,TGTGCCAGCAGCTCGGGGACAGGGATAGAGGGCTACACCTTC,CASSSGTGIEGYTF
.,TRBV15,.,TRBJ2-7,TGTGCCGCCGCGCATGCAGGCTCCTACGAGCAGTACTTC,CAAAHAGSYEQYF
once,TRBV18,.,TRBJ2-3,TGTGCCAGCTCACCCAAAAACAGGGCGTCGATAGGCACAGATACGCAGTATTTT,CASSPKNRASIGTDTQYF
.,TRBV9,.,TRBJ1-4,TGTGCCAGCAGCGCTGGGAGGGGCGGGGAAAAACTGTTTTTT,CASSAGRGGEKLFF
.,TRBV27,.,TRBJ2-7,TGTGCCAGCAGTTTATCGGGCAGGGTCGAGCAGTACTTC,CASSLSGRVEQYF
many,TRBV7-2,TRBD1,TRBJ1-5,TGTGCCAGCAGCCCCACAGGGGGCAATCAGCCCCAGCATTTT,CASSPTGGNQPQHF
.,TRBV7-9,.,TRBJ1-1,TGTGCCAGCAGCCCAGGGACAAATGAAGCTTTCTTT,CASSPGTNEAFF
.,TRBV4-2,.,TRBJ2-5,TGTGCCAGCAGCCAAGACCCGACAGGCGGGGAGACCCAGTACTTC,CASSQDPTGGETQYF
.,TRBV30,.,TRBJ1-5,TGTGCCTGGAGGGGACTTAACAATCAGCCCCAGCATTTT,CAWRGLNNQPQHF
.,TRBV30,.,TRBJ2-5,TGTGCCTGGAGTGTCACAGGGCAAGAGACCCAGTACTTC,CAWSVTGQETQYF
.,TRBV5-1,.,TRBJ1-2,TGCGCCAGCAGCTTGGGACCAGGGCCCTATGGCTACACCTTC,CASSLGPGPYGYTF
.,TRBV5-1,.,TRBJ2-1,TGCGCCAGCAGCTTGGTGATGAGCTCCTACAATGAGCAGTTCTTC,CASSLVMSSYNEQFF
.,TRBV9,TRBD2,TRBJ2-1,TGTGCCAGCAGCCAGCGGGACTTAAGCTCCTACAATGAGCAGTTCTTC,CASSQRDLSSYNEQFF